What follows are 24 T cell receptor beta chains derived from one specimen sequenced in a study of cytomegalovirus exposure and HLA in healthy donors. Repertoires were generated with immunoSEQ multiplex PCR, while TCRdb's copy carries only in-frame clones and drops some. Of 100,000 to 150,000 clones detected, more than 70% appear once; the ten largest clones hold approximately 1.5%. Sequenced sample: PBMCs. The receptor set was obtained from a man younger than 45 in good health and CMV-seronegative.

The chain is built from TRBV30 and TRBJ2-7; maybe TRBD1 (6 bases). This CDR3 has 14 amino acids. Germline assignment: CDR1 GTSNPN and CDR2 SVGIG (reference sequence). V was shortened by 0 bases and J by 5 bases, with 14 bases between the two germline ends. DNA of the CDR3: TGTGCCTGGAGTGTCGGGCAGGGGACGCACGAGCAGTACTTC. Amino acids: CAWSVGQGTHEQYF.

The CDR3 DNA is TGCGCCAGCCGGGGTAGCGGGAGGTCCACAGATACGCAGTATTTT. Protein: CASRGSGRSTDTQYF. The gene calls are TRBV5-1 and TRBJ2-3; 10 bases match TRBD2. Germline V gives CDR1 SGHRS, CDR2 YFSETQ. The V and J ends lost 7 bases and 2 bases, in that order; junction bases with no gene match: 7. The CDR3 loop spans 15 amino acids.

The chain uses TRBV12-5 and TRBJ2-1, with D unclear. The ends were cut back, 6 bases at V and 6 bases at J, with 3 bases in the middle. The CDR3 is 10 amino acids. Germline V gives CDR1 LGHNT, CDR2 FRNRAP. CDR3 sequence reads: CASGFNEQFF. CDR3 nucleotides: TGTGCTAGTGGCTTCAATGAGCAGTTCTTC.

The V gene is TRBV12-2, the J gene TRBJ1-4; TRBD1 is taken as the D call from the table, unchecked against the DNA. TRBV12-2 is assigned pseudogene status. This CDR3 has 19 residues. The CDR3 is CASRFLTRGLVTGCEKLFF. The CDR3 nucleotides are TGTGCAAGTCGCTTCCTGACGAGGGGGCTGGTTACTGGCTGTGAAAAACTGTTTTTT.

V gene TRBV6-1 combines with J gene TRBJ2-7; 8 bases agree with TRBD1. Germline CDR1 MNHNS, CDR2 SASEGT. The CDR3 consists of 15 residues. V was pared by 5 bases and J by 3 bases, with 9 bases of the junction left unmatched. Written as DNA, the CDR3 is TGTGCCAGCAGTAAAACCGGGACAGGAGACTACGAGCAGTACTTC. It specifies CASSKTGTGDYEQYF.

This chain links TRBV5-1 with TRBJ1-1; 7 bases match TRBD1. Germline CDR1 is SGHRS and CDR2 is YFSETQ. J gave up 1 base and V 6 bases, and 3 bases lay outside the gene matches. The CDR3 consists of 13 residues. The CDR3: CASKTGENTEAFF. The CDR3 DNA reads as TGCGCCAGCAAAACAGGGGAGAACACTGAAGCTTTCTTT. The full variable domain, completed using reference TRBV5-1 and TRBJ1-1, is KAGVTQTPRYLIKTRGQQVTLSCSPISGHRSVSWYQQTPGQGLQFLFEYFSETQRNKGNFPGRFSGRQFSNSRSEMNVSTLELGDSALYLCASKTGENTEAFFGQGTRLTVV.

V gene TRBV29-1 combines with J gene TRBJ2-2; 10 bases line up with TRBD2. The germline V gene encodes CDR1 SQVTM and CDR2 ANQGSEA. CDR3 length equals 14 residues. V lost 7 bases and J lost 5; bases outside the gene matches: 7. The CDR3 reads CSGSSGRSTGELFF. In nucleotides, the CDR3 is TGCAGCGGATCTAGCGGGAGAAGTACCGGGGAGCTGTTTTTT.

The chain uses TRBV19 and TRBJ1-5; no clear D gene. V was pared by 2 bases and J by 0 bases, with 11 bases between. There are 16 residues in the CDR3. Germline V CDR1 and CDR2: LNHDA, SQIVND (reference sequence). CDR3 amino acids: CASSIWGDDSNQPQHF. The CDR3 nucleotides are TGTGCCAGTAGTATATGGGGAGATGATAGCAATCAGCCCCAGCATTTT.

CDR3: CASSYNSGSKQYF. The CDR3, as DNA: TGTGCCAGCAGTTATAATAGCGGGAGCAAGCAGTACTTC. The genes are TRBV6-1 and TRBJ2-7; TRBD2 aligns across 9 bases. The CDR3 is made up of 13 amino acids. J lost 8 bases, V lost 5 bases, and 7 bases had no gene match. CDR1 is MNHNS, CDR2 SASEGT, per germline.

V and J are TRBV9 and TRBJ2-4; 8 positions agree with TRBD2. The CDR3 length is 14 residues. Germline assignment: CDR1 SGDLS and CDR2 YYNGEE. The J segment lost 8 bases and the V segment lost 4 bases, leaving 8 bases of the junction unmatched. The CDR3 DNA follows: TGTGCCAGCAGCACAGCTCTGCGGGGGGACATTCAGTACTTC. It is translated as CASSTALRGDIQYF.

CDR3 DNA: TGCGCCAGCAGCTTCTCGGGGACTGAAGCTTTCTTT. It encodes CASSFSGTEAFF. The chain employs TRBV5-1 and TRBJ1-1, with unresolved D. The germline gives CDR1 SGHRS, CDR2 YFSETQ. The CDR3 length is 12 residues. V was cut by 2 bases and J by 5 bases, with 7 bases left in between.

The chain uses TRBV29-1 and TRBJ2-7, with D possibly TRBD2 on 5 matching bases. Germline lookup yields CDR1 SQVTM and CDR2 ANQGSEA. This CDR3 region has 12 residues. V lost 5 bases to trimming and J lost 2 bases, with 10 bases between them. DNA of the CDR3: TGCAGCGTTTGGTCTAGCACCTACGAGCAGTACTTC. It codes for CSVWSSTYEQYF.

V usage is TRBV5-1 and J usage is TRBJ1-3; no reliable D call. Germline V gene sequence: CDR1 SGHRS, CDR2 YFSETQ. This CDR3 is 14 amino acids long. V lost 0 bases and J lost 7, with 11 bases in between. As DNA, the CDR3 is TGCGCCAGCAGCTTGGTCGTGGGGAGTAACACCATATATTTT. The encoded protein is CASSLVVGSNTIYF.

The gene calls are TRBV6-1 and TRBJ2-7; 7 bases fit TRBD1. The CDR3 sequence is 12 residues long. The germline V gene encodes CDR1 MNHNS and CDR2 SASEGT. V lost 10 bases, J lost 11 bases, and 14 bases stayed unmatched. CDR3 sequence reads: CATTIDRVSEYF. Written as DNA, the CDR3 is TGTGCCACCACTATTGACAGGGTTAGTGAGTACTTC.

This clone was detected only once. The rearrangement uses TRBV5-1 and TRBJ2-7; 13 bases are a match to TRBD2. The CDR3 spans 14 residues. V lost 4 bases and J lost 9; bases outside the gene matches: 7. Germline V lookup: CDR1 SGHRS, CDR2 YFSETQ. The chain's CDR3 is CASSGGLAGVSQYF. Written as DNA, the CDR3 is TGCGCCAGCAGCGGCGGACTAGCGGGAGTCTCGCAGTACTTC.

This clone occurred once. As DNA, the CDR3 is TGTGCCAGCAGTTTATGGCTAGCGGGCCCCCTAGGCAATGAGCAGTTCTTC. Translating it yields CASSLWLAGPLGNEQFF. The V call is TRBV27, the J call TRBJ2-1, with 8 positions matching TRBD2. The CDR3 contains 17 residues. V dropped 1 base and J dropped 6; count of bases not matched to a gene: 11. Germline-derived CDR1 and CDR2 are MNHEY and SMNVEV (reference sequence).

DNA of the CDR3: TGTGCCAGCAGCTTAGAGAGGAGGGGGGGCTATAATTCACCCCTCCACTTT. Amino acids: CASSLERRGGYNSPLHF. V is TRBV7-8 and J is TRBJ1-6; possible D gene TRBD1, 6 bases. The CDR3 contains 17 residues. CDR1 and CDR2 from the germline V gene are SGHVS and FQNEAQ. The V gene lost 1 base and the J gene lost 3 bases, with 13 bases spanning the gap. Based on the CDR3 plus reference TRBV7-8 and TRBJ1-6, the full variable domain is GAGVSQSPRYKVAKRGQDVALRCDPISGHVSLFWYQQALGQGPEFLTYFQNEAQLDKSGLPSDRFFAERPEGSVSTLKIQRTQQEDSAVYLCASSLERRGGYNSPLHFGNGTRLTVT.

This clone has more than one count but fewer than ten. The chain joins TRBV19 to TRBJ2-7; 8 nucleotides agree with TRBD2. In germline, CDR1 is LNHDA, CDR2 SQIVND (reference sequence). The V segment lost 5 bases and the J segment 3 bases; nucleotides outside the gene matches: 12. This CDR3 is 16 amino acids long. CDR3 sequence (DNA): TGTGCCAGTAGTGTCCTTCGGGCTAGCGGGTTCTACGAGCAGTACTTC. Its protein product is CASSVLRASGFYEQYF. Filled out from reference TRBV19 and TRBJ2-7, the complete variable domain reads DGGITQSPKYLFRKEGQNVTLSCEQNLNHDAMYWYRQDPGQGLRLIYYSQIVNDFQKGDIAEGYSVSREKKESFPLTVTSAQKNPTAFYLCASSVLRASGFYEQYFGPGTRLTVT.

This clone occurred a few times. The V gene is TRBV7-8, the J gene TRBJ2-7, with unresolved D. This CDR3 spans 13 amino acids. V dropped 1 base and J dropped 1 base, with 5 bases sitting between them. Germline V gene lookup returns CDR1 SGHVS and CDR2 FQNEAQ. The CDR3 sequence is CASSLEQSYEQYF. Here the CDR3 DNA reads TGTGCCAGCAGCTTAGAACAGTCCTACGAGCAGTACTTC.

The rearrangement uses TRBV6-1 and TRBJ1-2; D ambiguous. The CDR3 length is 15 residues. Trimming left V 5 bases short and J 4 bases short, with 17 bases between. Per the germline V gene, CDR1 is MNHNS and CDR2 is SASEGT. The CDR3 nucleotides are TGTGCCAGCAGTCGCACAGAGCTCCTGGCCTATGGCTACACCTTC. Its protein product is CASSRTELLAYGYTF.

This clone appeared a single time. V gene TRBV11-2 combines with J gene TRBJ1-1, with 9 bases aligning to TRBD1. The CDR3 consists of 15 residues. Germline V lookup: CDR1 SGHAT, CDR2 FQNNGV. V shed 5 bases, J shed 4 bases, and the junction held 8 bases outside the gene matches. CDR3 nucleotide sequence: TGTGCCAGCAGCCCCAGGACAGGGGCGAGCACTGAAGCTTTCTTT. Translation gives CASSPRTGASTEAFF.

The chain combines TRBV7-6 with TRBJ2-1; 8 bases align to TRBD2. V shed 2 bases and J 4 bases; nucleotides not matched to a gene: 7. There are 16 residues in the CDR3. Germline CDR1 SGHVS, CDR2 FNYEAQ. The CDR3 sequence is CASSLYIRGGYNEQFF. The CDR3 DNA reads TGTGCCAGCAGCTTATATATCCGGGGGGGATACAATGAGCAGTTCTTC.

The chain couples TRBV7-9 to TRBJ2-3; 7 nucleotides agree with TRBD2. The CDR3 spans 16 residues. Germline CDR1 is SEHNR and CDR2 is FQNEAQ (reference sequence). Trimming cost V 6 bases and J 5 bases; bases outside gene matches: 14. The CDR3 sequence: CASRRNEAGVRDTQYF. The CDR3 DNA follows: TGTGCCAGCAGACGTAATGAGGCGGGAGTAAGAGATACGCAGTATTTT.

The CDR3: CAWRPGNYYEQYF. The DNA for the CDR3 is TGTGCCTGGAGGCCAGGGAACTACTACGAGCAGTACTTC. The chain has TRBV30 and TRBJ2-7, with D possibly matching TRBD1 (5 bases). The V end lost 3 bases, the J end lost 3 bases, and 12 bases lay between the germline ends. The CDR3 contains 13 residues. Germline assignment: CDR1 GTSNPN and CDR2 SVGIG (reference sequence).